One and the same sample provided the 19 T cell receptor beta chains below, sequenced in a study of identical twins. TCRdb itself ran the 5' RACE reads through MiXCR, one entry per CDR3 protein. The sample consists of under 900,000 distinct CDR3 sequences, about 20% of them appearing once. This sample also belongs to another study, concerning T cells expressing NK-cell markers.

The specimen was PBMCs. The receptor source for this set is a woman between 18 and 30 years old in good health.

This chain connects TRBV12-3 or TRBV12-4 to TRBJ2-1; D unclear. The CDR3 consists of 14 residues. V was pared by 6 bases and J by 6 bases, with 15 bases between. The DNA for the CDR3 is TGTGCCAGCAGCAATATATTCCGTCCCAATGAGCAGTTCTTC. Translating gives CASSNIFRPNEQFF.

The chain uses TRBV2 and TRBJ2-3; no reliable D call. The CDR3 has 14 amino acids. V was cut by 5 bases and J by 4 bases, with 13 bases left in between. The germline V gene has CDR1 SNHLY and CDR2 FYNNEI. The CDR3 nucleotides are TGTGCCAGCAGTTTAAGGACGTTAGCAGATACGCAGTATTTT. It specifies CASSLRTLADTQYF. The complete variable domain, with remaining parts taken from reference TRBV2 and TRBJ2-3, reads EPEVTQTPSHQVTQMGQEVILRCVPISNHLYFYWYRQILGQKVEFLVSFYNNEISEKSEIFDDQFSVERPDGSNFTLKIRSTKLEDSAMYFCASSLRTLADTQYFGPGTRLTVL.

This clonotype was seen a few times. The genes are TRBV12-3 or TRBV12-4 and TRBJ2-1; D might be TRBD1 (6 bases). This CDR3 is built from 15 residues. V was clipped by 4 bases and J by 9 bases, with 19 bases between them. The CDR3 loop is CASSSSPAGVVEQFF. CDR3 coding DNA: TGTGCCAGCAGTTCCTCGCCCGCAGGGGTCGTTGAGCAGTTCTTC.

This clonotype came up a few times. The chain links TRBV9 to TRBJ2-5, with D perhaps TRBD2 (6 bases). In germline, CDR1 is SGDLS, CDR2 YYNGEE. This CDR3 has 13 residues. V lost 2 bases and J lost 2, with 7 bases in between. CDR3 sequence reads: CASSVGGQETQYF. The CDR3 bases are TGTGCCAGCAGCGTTGGGGGGCAAGAGACCCAGTACTTC.

This chain links TRBV27 with TRBJ2-7, with TRBD2 matching 10 bases. Losses at the gene ends were 1 base for V and 5 bases for J; bases not matched to a gene: 8. The germline V gene has CDR1 MNHEY and CDR2 SMNVEV (reference sequence). The length of the CDR3 is 16 residues. The CDR3 protein is CASSLLSGRAGHEQYF. DNA for the CDR3: TGTGCCAGCAGTTTATTGAGCGGGAGGGCCGGCCACGAGCAGTACTTC.

This clonotype occurred a few times. CDR3: CASSLIGLRIGEQYF. DNA for the CDR3: TGTGCCAGCAGTCTTATTGGACTCCGAATCGGCGAGCAGTACTTC. The chain uses TRBV7-2 and TRBJ2-7, with TRBD2 as a possible D gene (5 bases). This CDR3 region has 15 residues. Germline CDR1 reads SGHTA; CDR2 reads FQGNSA. Trimming shortened V by 6 bases and J by 6 bases, and 21 bases separated the two germline ends.

This clonotype appeared a few times. The chain carries TRBV7-9 and TRBJ2-1; 10 bases are shared with TRBD2. The CDR3 length is 15 residues. J gave up 7 bases and V 4 bases, and 7 bases lay outside the gene matches. CDR1 SEHNR and CDR2 FQNEAQ come from the germline V gene (reference sequence). Here the CDR3 DNA reads TGTGCCAGCAGCTACACCAGCGGGGGGGGTAATGAGCAGTTCTTC. This encodes CASSYTSGGGNEQFF.

The CDR3 reads CASSYRGSQHF. DNA for the CDR3: TGTGCCAGCAGTTACAGGGGCAGCCAGCATTTT. V is TRBV6-2 or TRBV6-3 and J is TRBJ1-5, with TRBD1 as a possible D gene (5 bases). With 2 bases removed from V and 12 bases from J, the gap between germline ends came to 8 bases. The germline gives CDR1 MNHEY, CDR2 SVGEGT. This CDR3 comprises 11 residues.

This clonotype was counted at least ten times. The chain joins TRBV5-1 to TRBJ2-5; the match to TRBD1 covers 7 bases. The CDR3 has 14 residues. Germline CDR1 SGHRS, CDR2 YFSETQ. Germline trimming cut 4 bases from V and 1 base from J; bases unmatched to any gene: 4. CDR3 protein: CASSLTGSQETQYF. The DNA for the CDR3 is TGCGCCAGCAGCCTGACAGGGAGCCAAGAGACCCAGTACTTC.

The chain joins TRBV20-1 to TRBJ2-1, with 12 bases matching TRBD2. The CDR3 extends over 16 amino acids. Losses at the gene ends were 5 bases for V and 1 base for J; bases not matched to a gene: 6. Germline CDR1 DFQATT, CDR2 SNEGSKA (reference sequence). This CDR3 is CSAYPSGRGSYNEQFF. The CDR3, as DNA: TGCAGTGCTTACCCTAGCGGGAGGGGGTCCTACAATGAGCAGTTCTTC.

This clonotype was seen a handful of times. The chain recombines TRBV30 with TRBJ1-1; D remains unclear. The CDR3 contains 11 residues. V lost 3 bases, J lost 1 base, and 3 bases lay in between. The V gene's germline CDR1 is GTSNPN and CDR2 SVGIG (reference sequence). CDR3 DNA sequence: TGTGCCTGGAGGGAGAACACTGAAGCTTTCTTT. Its translation: CAWRENTEAFF.

The J gene is TRBJ2-5, the V gene TRBV7-6, with 9 nucleotides matching TRBD1. The length of the CDR3 is 15 residues. Germline loops: CDR1 SGHVS, CDR2 FNYEAQ. V dropped 5 bases and J dropped 5; count of bases not matched to a gene: 9. The CDR3 loop reads CASSLWTGEDETQYF. The CDR3 nucleotides read TGTGCCAGCAGCCTCTGGACAGGGGAGGATGAGACCCAGTACTTC.

Here the CDR3 reads CASSPLWANEKLFF. The CDR3 DNA is TGTGCCAGCAGTCCCCTTTGGGCTAATGAAAAACTGTTTTTT. The chain joins TRBV12-3 or TRBV12-4 to TRBJ1-4; no firm D call. Trimming took off 5 bases at V and 3 bases at J, with 10 bases between the two ends. The CDR3 runs 14 residues.

In this sample, this clonotype turned up a few times. The gene calls are TRBV6-4 and TRBJ2-3; a weak D match, TRBD1 (6 bases). Germline V gene data show CDR1 as MRHNA and CDR2 as SNTAGT. Trimming took off 7 bases at V and 1 base at J, with 15 bases between the two ends. CDR3 length: 15 amino acids. CDR3 protein: CASKATGSGTDTQYF. The CDR3 coding sequence is TGTGCCAGCAAAGCGACAGGCTCTGGCACAGATACGCAGTATTTT.

Ten or more counts support this clonotype. This chain uses TRBV29-1 with TRBJ2-7; maybe TRBD1 (6 bases). Looked up from germline, CDR1 is SQVTM and CDR2 is ANQGSEA. V was pared by 5 bases and J by 2 bases, with 13 bases between. This CDR3 comprises 13 residues. CDR3 sequence (DNA): TGCAGCGTTCTCGGACAGACTCCCTACGAGCAGTACTTC. Translating it yields CSVLGQTPYEQYF.

The chain joins TRBV7-3 to TRBJ2-2; the D gene is possibly TRBD1 (6 bases). The CDR3 consists of 13 residues. The germline CDR1 and CDR2 sequences are SGHTA and FQGTGA. V was clipped by 4 bases and J by 7 bases, with 10 bases between them. CDR3 bases: TGTGCCAGCAGCTCACAGGGCTTCGGGGAGCTGTTTTTT. This sequence encodes CASSSQGFGELFF. Complete variable domain (other parts from reference TRBV7-3 and TRBJ2-2): GAGVSQTPSNKVTEKGKYVELRCDPISGHTALYWYRQSLGQGPEFLIYFQGTGAADDSGLPNDRFFAVRPEGSVSTLKIQRTERGDSAVYLCASSSQGFGELFFGEGSRLTVL.

This clonotype has more than one count but fewer than ten. This chain links TRBV6-1 with TRBJ2-6, with D possibly TRBD1 on 5 matching bases. The CDR3 is made up of 16 amino acids. Between the trimmed V and J ends, which lost 7 bases and 0 bases, there was a span of 13 bases. Germline CDR1 is MNHNS and CDR2 is SASEGT. The CDR3 coding sequence is TGTGCCAGCACTGACGACAGCAACTCTGGGGCCAACGTCCTGACTTTC. It encodes CASTDDSNSGANVLTF.

This clonotype was seen a few times. The rearrangement joins TRBV20-1 to TRBJ2-7, with 11 bases aligning to TRBD2. Trimming at V came to 5 bases and at J to 5 bases, leaving 5 bases not matched to a gene. This CDR3 region has 13 residues. The germline V gene encodes CDR1 DFQATT and CDR2 SNEGSKA (reference sequence). This CDR3 reads CSAFIAGGNEQYF. CDR3 nucleotide sequence: TGCAGTGCTTTTATAGCGGGAGGGAACGAGCAGTACTTC.

This clonotype was picked up a small number of times. This rearrangement joins TRBV29-1 to TRBJ2-7, with TRBD2 matching over 7 bases. V lost 4 bases to trimming and J lost 0 bases; unmatched junction nucleotides: 9. The length of the CDR3 is 15 residues. Germline CDR1 is SQVTM and CDR2 is ANQGSEA. Here the CDR3 reads CSVARRGISSYEQYF. In nucleotides, the CDR3 is TGCAGCGTTGCTCGGCGGGGGATTAGCTCCTACGAGCAGTACTTC.